This TCR beta chain was retrieved from a study of blood T cell repertoires in COVID-19. Study-wide background: Donors in the United States, Italy and Spain gave samples during acute or convalescent COVID-19.

This clone was seen just once. This CDR3 region has 16 residues. Germline V gives CDR1 SGHVS, CDR2 FNYEAQ. V was pared by 0 bases and J by 1 base, with 5 bases of the junction left unmatched. Per the authors' pipeline: Reference gene primer amplification gave nucleated cell count estimates. Sequencing used immunoSEQ multiplex PCR; TCRdb keeps in-frame clones, though not all of them. For V, J and clone size, that table is used; D and trimming come from the DNA. The sample lists 48,000 or so clones, more than 75% occurring once. The specimen sequenced was peripheral blood. The TCR originated in a woman aged 55-70 years with acute or convalescent COVID-19. The chain links TRBV7-6 to TRBJ2-7, with 8 bases that match TRBD2. DNA of the CDR3: TGTGCCAGCAGCTTAGCGCCGGCGGGGGGATCCTACGAGCAGTACTTC. Its translation is CASSLAPAGGSYEQYF.